This T cell receptor (beta chain) was sequenced for a study of naive and memory T cell subsets (dated by TCRdb to about 2017). With regard to the full study: Sorted naive and memory T cell subsets from peripheral blood were analyzed in the study using a UMI-based, open-source pipeline for TCR alpha and beta sequencing. The functional CMV T cell responses agreed completely with IgG serology results. RNA was DNase-treated and reverse transcribed with TCR constant-region primers, mostly using SuperScript III. What the authors observed across the whole study: The repertoire findings for the naive and memory subsets could not be validated against a ground truth because none was available. A clonotype was defined as a single alpha or beta chain sequence rather than as a paired alpha/beta receptor. Naive repertoires, especially CD8, contained a few larger clonotypes, possibly memory cells re-expressing CD45RA. In both CD4 and CD8 cells, a rise in Gini index and a fall in Shannon and inverse Simpson diversity were observed from naive through CM, EM and EMRA. RNA-based TCR counts may be influenced by expression changes linked to T cell activation and differentiation. TCR abundance followed a power law with an exponent that was different for naive and memory subsets but consistent across the three individuals. Once error correction was done, more than 85% of naive TCR sequences showed up just once, which made the naive abundance distributions much steeper than those of the memory subsets.

TCR alpha and beta chain libraries were amplified separately from the second PCR step onward. CMV status of each donor was established by measuring IFNgamma production from CD4+ T cells after fresh PBMCs were stimulated overnight with CMV viral lysate. CD4 T cells were positively selected with Miltenyi beads, followed by positive selection of CD8 T cells from the CD4-negative fraction. Cells were stained for CD3, CD4, CD8, CD45RA, CD27 and a live/dead dye and were sorted on a BD Aria II into four subsets based on CD45RA and CD27. Three healthy volunteers provided blood, and each donor's sample was split into CD4 and CD8 T cells and then further divided into four differentiation subsets. Approximately 110 ml of peripheral blood was taken from each donor, and PBMC were separated by density-gradient centrifugation on Ficoll-Paque PLUS. After sorting, cells were lysed in RLT buffer, RNA was extracted using a Qiagen RNeasy kit, and the extracted RNA was stored at -80 degrees C.

The library was obtained by UMI-ligation and nested PCR. The beta constant-region primer was an equimolar mix of two oligonucleotides covering both TRBC1 and TRBC2. Four rounds of PCR, combining the SP2 primer with nested alpha and beta constant-region primers, were used to amplify the ligated cDNA. T4 RNA ligase 1 ligated a single-stranded oligonucleotide carrying the SP2 primer and a 12-nucleotide UMI to the cDNA 3' end. The ligation reaction was incubated at 16°C for about 20-25 hours. To avoid over-amplification, PCR2 was usually performed as a SYBR Green qPCR and halted once a predetermined threshold was reached. Apart from the first purification, every purification step used Agencourt AMPure XP magnetic beads. Library amounts were measured by Qubit and library quality was assessed on a TapeStation, where the main peak was expected at around 650 bp. The pooled libraries were sequenced on an Illumina MiSeq using v2 2x251 paired-end kits, which usually yielded about 0.85-2 million reads per sample. Each sample was pooled at about 4 nM, and about 4.5-8% PhiX was included to help cluster recognition. The authors processed their data as follows. Decombinator assigned V and J genes to Demultiplexor-processed FASTQ reads by tag matching, allowing a single base-pair mismatch. UMIs were used by Collapsinator to correct both sequencing errors and frequency errors arising from PCR heterogeneity. TCRs were translated and CDR3s were extracted from the conserved cysteine to the FGXG phenylalanine by CDR3Translator, with non-productive sequences being flagged. Gini, Shannon entropy and inverse Simpson indices were calculated on repertoires that had been subsampled to equal numbers of UMI-defined TCRs. Power-law fits to clonotype abundance distributions were performed by maximum likelihood within the linear range. For one naive CD8 sample, the pipeline and MIGEC produced similar UMI counts, unique TCR numbers and clonal distributions. One analysis removed from the naive repertoire any naive TCRs that were also present in any memory subset from the same donor. A set of some 7,000 CMV-associated CDR3 sequences, compiled from VDJdb and a published dataset, was used to search the repertoires. TCRdb redid the processing of the public reads, applying fastp at Q25 and MiXCR, and retained in-frame beta chains. One record per CDR3 amino acid sequence lists the most common genes and DNA. V and J calls and clone size were set by TCRdb, not the authors. Across this sample there are tens of thousands of distinct CDR3 sequences, with 11% seen only once. The ten largest clonotypes hold just over 0.13% of the sample.

This clonotype was seen many times. No cognate antigen has been identified for it. It has no much larger one-base neighbor in the sample; base qualities were not kept. Reading the germline V gene (reference sequence) gives CDR1 SGHNT and CDR2 YYREEE. Between the V and J ends, shortened by 3 bases and 3 bases respectively, the junction contains 13 bases. The CDR3 has 14 amino acids, counting the end cysteine and phenylalanine. The retained sequence is limited to the CDR3, 42 bases, with the frame set at the first base. This receptor chain uses TRBV5-4 and TRBJ2-7; the D call could be TRBD1 or TRBD2, with each sharing 5 bases. Material for sequencing was naive CD4+ T cells from blood. The cell subset or site label on this specimen signifies: naive T cells, CD45RA high CD27+. The clonotype originates from a human donor in good health. The DNA sequence reads TGTGCCAGCAGCTCTCCGGGACGAAGCTACGAGCAGTACTTC. It encodes CASSSPGRSYEQYF.